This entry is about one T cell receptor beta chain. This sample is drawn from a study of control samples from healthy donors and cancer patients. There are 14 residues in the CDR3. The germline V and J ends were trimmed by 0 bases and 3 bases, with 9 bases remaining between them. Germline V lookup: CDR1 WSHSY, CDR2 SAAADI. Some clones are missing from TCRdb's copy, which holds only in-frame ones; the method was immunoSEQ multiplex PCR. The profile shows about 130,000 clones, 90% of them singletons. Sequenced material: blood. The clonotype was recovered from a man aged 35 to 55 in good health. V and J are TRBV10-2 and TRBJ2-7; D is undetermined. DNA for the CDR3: TGCGCCAGCAGTGAGTCCAGGCCTCTCTACGAGCAGTACTTC. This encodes CASSESRPLYEQYF.